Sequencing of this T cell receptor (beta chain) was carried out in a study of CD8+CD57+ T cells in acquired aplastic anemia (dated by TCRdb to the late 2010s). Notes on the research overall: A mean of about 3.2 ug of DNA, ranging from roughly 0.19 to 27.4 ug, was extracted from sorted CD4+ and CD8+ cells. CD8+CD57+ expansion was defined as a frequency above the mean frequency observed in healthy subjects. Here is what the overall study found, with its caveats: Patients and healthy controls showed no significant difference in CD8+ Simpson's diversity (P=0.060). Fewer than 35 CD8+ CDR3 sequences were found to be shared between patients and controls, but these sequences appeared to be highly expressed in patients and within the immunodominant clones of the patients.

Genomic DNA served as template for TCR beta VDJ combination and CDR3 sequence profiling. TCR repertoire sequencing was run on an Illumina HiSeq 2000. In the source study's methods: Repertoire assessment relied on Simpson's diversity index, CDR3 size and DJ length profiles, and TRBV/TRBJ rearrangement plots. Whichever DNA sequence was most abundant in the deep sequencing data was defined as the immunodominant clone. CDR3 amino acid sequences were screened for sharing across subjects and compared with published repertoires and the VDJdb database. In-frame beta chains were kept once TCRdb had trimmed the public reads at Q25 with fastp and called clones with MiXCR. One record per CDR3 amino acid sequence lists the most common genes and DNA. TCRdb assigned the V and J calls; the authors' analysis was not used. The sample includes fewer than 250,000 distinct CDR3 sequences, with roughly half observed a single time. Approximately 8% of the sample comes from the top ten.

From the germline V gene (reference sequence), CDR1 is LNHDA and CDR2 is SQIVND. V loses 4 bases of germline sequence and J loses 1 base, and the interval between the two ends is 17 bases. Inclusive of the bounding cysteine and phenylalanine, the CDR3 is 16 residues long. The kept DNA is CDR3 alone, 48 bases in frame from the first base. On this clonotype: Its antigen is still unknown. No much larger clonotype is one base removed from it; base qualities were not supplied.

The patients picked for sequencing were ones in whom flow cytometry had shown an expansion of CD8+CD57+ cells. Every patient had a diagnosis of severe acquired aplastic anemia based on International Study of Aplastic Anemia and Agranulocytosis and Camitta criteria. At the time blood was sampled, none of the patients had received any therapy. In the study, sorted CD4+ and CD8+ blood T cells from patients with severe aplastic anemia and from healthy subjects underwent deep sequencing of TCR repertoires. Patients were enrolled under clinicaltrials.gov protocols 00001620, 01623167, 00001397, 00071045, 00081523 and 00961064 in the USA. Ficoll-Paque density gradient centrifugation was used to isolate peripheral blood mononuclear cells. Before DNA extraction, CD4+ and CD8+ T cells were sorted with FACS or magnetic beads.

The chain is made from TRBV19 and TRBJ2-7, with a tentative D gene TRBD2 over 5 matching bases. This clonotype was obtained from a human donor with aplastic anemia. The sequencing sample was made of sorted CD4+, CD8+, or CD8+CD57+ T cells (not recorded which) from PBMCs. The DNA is TGTGCCAGTAGTACAAGTTCCGGGGTAGCGTCCTACGAGCAGTACTTC. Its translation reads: CASSTSSGVASYEQYF.